Following are 8 T cell receptor beta chains from one sample sequenced in a study of CD8 T cells in ankylosing spondylitis. No cognate antigen is known for these TCRs. Study observations and caveats: Among TCR beta sequences, a motif of 7 to 9 highly homologous variants appeared characteristic of ankylosing spondylitis blood.

MiXCR, applied by TCRdb to the 5' RACE reads, yields one record per CDR3 protein. The sample holds about 220,000 distinct CDR3 sequences, about 16% seen once. The sample comprised blood, either unsorted or a sorted T cell fraction (not recorded which). The receptors derive from a male donor with ankylosing spondylitis.

Only a few counts were recorded for this clonotype. V gene TRBV30 combines with J gene TRBJ2-2, with TRBD2 as a possible D gene (6 bases). Germline values: CDR1 GTSNPN, CDR2 SVGIG (reference sequence). Trimming removed 1 base from V and 8 bases from J, with 14 bases in between. The CDR3 covers 14 residues. CDR3 DNA: TGTGCCTGGAGTGGCCCCGGGGGTTGGGGGGAGCTGTTTTTT. As protein: CAWSGPGGWGELFF.

The chain joins TRBV9 to TRBJ2-7; 7 nucleotides match TRBD2. V lost 3 bases, J lost 7 bases, and 7 bases stayed unmatched. CDR3 length equals 13 residues. The germline V gene has CDR1 SGDLS and CDR2 YYNGEE. CDR3 sequence reads: CASSGGGEREQYF. The CDR3 DNA reads TGTGCCAGCAGCGGTGGGGGGGAGAGGGAGCAGTACTTC.

V gene TRBV5-1 combines with J gene TRBJ2-7, with 8 bases lining up with TRBD2. The J segment lost 3 bases and the V segment lost 4 bases, leaving 6 bases of the junction unmatched. Germline CDR1 SGHRS, CDR2 YFSETQ. There are 14 residues in the CDR3. CDR3 protein: CASSPPSGSYEQYF. The DNA of the CDR3 is TGCGCCAGCAGCCCCCCCAGCGGGAGCTACGAGCAGTACTTC.

The chain uses TRBV7-9 and TRBJ2-5; TRBD1 might be the D (6 bases). The V end lost 5 bases, the J end lost 4 bases, and 11 bases lay between the germline ends. This CDR3 spans 13 amino acids. CDR1 and CDR2 from the germline V gene are SEHNR and FQNEAQ (reference sequence). The CDR3 loop reads CASSTGHRETQYF. In DNA form, the CDR3 reads TGTGCCAGCAGCACGGGACACCGAGAGACCCAGTACTTC. Using reference TRBV7-9 and TRBJ2-5 for the parts outside the CDR3, the full variable domain is DTGVSQNPRHKITKRGQNVTFRCDPISEHNRLYWYRQTLGQGPEFLTYFQNEAQLEKSRLLSDRFSAERPKGSFSTLEIQRTEQGDSAMYLCASSTGHRETQYFGPGTRLLVL.

This clonotype was seen only a few times. Written as DNA, the CDR3 is TGCGCCAGCAGCCAAGGGAGCGGGAGCAGCACAGATACGCAGTATTTT. It codes for CASSQGSGSSTDTQYF. V usage is TRBV4-1 and J usage is TRBJ2-3; 8 bases line up with TRBD2. The trim removed 1 base at V and 0 bases at J, leaving 3 bases unmatched. CDR1 and CDR2 from the germline V gene are MGHRA and YSYEKL. The CDR3 covers 16 residues.

This clonotype was seen a few times. The chain combines TRBV5-1 with TRBJ2-3, with TRBD1 matching 7 bases. J gave up 0 bases and V 4 bases, and 11 bases lay outside the gene matches. The CDR3 is made up of 17 amino acids. Germline V gene data show CDR1 as SGHRS and CDR2 as YFSETQ. CDR3 residues: CASSHTRDRTSTDTQYF. The CDR3, as DNA: TGCGCCAGCAGCCATACAAGGGACAGAACTAGCACAGATACGCAGTATTTT.

This clonotype appeared a few times. This chain links TRBV6-5 with TRBJ1-1; D is possibly TRBD1 (5 bases). Germline values: CDR1 MNHEY, CDR2 SVGAGI. This CDR3 contains 14 residues. Between the trimmed V and J ends, which lost 3 bases and 2 bases, there was a span of 10 bases. This CDR3 is CASSYAGKNTEAFF. DNA of the CDR3: TGTGCCAGCAGTTATGCAGGGAAAAACACTGAAGCTTTCTTT.

CDR3 in amino acids: CASSSPTGNNEQFF. In nucleotides, the CDR3 is TGTGCCAGCAGTTCTCCGACAGGGAACAATGAGCAGTTCTTC. The V and J genes are TRBV6-2 or TRBV6-3 and TRBJ2-1, with TRBD1 matching over 7 bases. Germline V gene sequence: CDR1 MNHEY, CDR2 SVGEGT. The V segment lost 4 bases and the J segment 5 bases; nucleotides outside the gene matches: 5. This CDR3 comprises 14 residues.